What follows are 12 T cell receptor beta chains derived from one specimen sequenced in a study of T cell responses to AZD1222 COVID-19 vaccine. TCRdb's table, derived via immunoSEQ multiplex PCR, lists solely in-frame clones and lacks some. Found here are roughly 120,000 clones, about 87% of them singletons; the top ten hold around 1.6%. This sample comprised peripheral blood, obtained on day 0 of AZD1222 vaccination. These receptors all come from an adult in good health.

This chain joins TRBV7-9 and TRBJ2-5; 9 bases map to TRBD1. J was trimmed by 4 bases and V by 5 bases; bases with no gene match: 5. This CDR3 comprises 14 residues. Germline V gives CDR1 SEHNR, CDR2 FQNEAQ (reference sequence). CDR3 amino acids: CASSLTDRGETQYF. Here the CDR3 DNA reads TGTGCCAGCAGCCTAACGGACAGGGGAGAGACCCAGTACTTC. The variable domain in full, with the rest retrieved from reference TRBV7-9 and TRBJ2-5, is DTGVSQNPRHKITKRGQNVTFRCDPISEHNRLYWYRQTLGQGPEFLTYFQNEAQLEKSRLLSDRFSAERPKGSFSTLEIQRTEQGDSAMYLCASSLTDRGETQYFGPGTRLLVL.

This chain links TRBV6-4 with TRBJ2-1; the D is unclear. CDR1 and CDR2 from the germline V gene are MRHNA and SNTAGT. CDR3 length equals 14 residues. With 3 bases removed from V and 1 base from J, the gap between germline ends came to 7 bases. The CDR3 DNA is TGTGCCAGCAGTGATGGGAATTCCTACAATGAGCAGTTCTTC. It is translated as CASSDGNSYNEQFF.

This clone appeared once. This rearrangement joins TRBV6-5 to TRBJ1-5, with 7 bases matching TRBD1. V was clipped by 7 bases and J by 6 bases; unmatched bases: 9. The CDR3 is 14 amino acids. Germline assignment: CDR1 MNHEY and CDR2 SVGAGI. CDR3 sequence reads: CASNPTGASQPQHF. DNA for the CDR3: TGTGCCAGCAATCCTACAGGGGCGAGTCAGCCCCAGCATTTT.

This chain links TRBV11-2 with TRBJ2-7; D may be TRBD1 (5 bases). This CDR3 spans 17 amino acids. Per the germline V gene, CDR1 is SGHAT and CDR2 is FQNNGV. With 4 bases removed from V and 2 bases from J, the gap between germline ends came to 21 bases. As DNA, the CDR3 is TGTGCCAGCAGCTCAGGTTGGGGCACCAGTGAAGCCTACGAGCAGTACTTC. This encodes CASSSGWGTSEAYEQYF.

Concerning this clone itself: Other DNA sequences from this sample encode an identical CDR3 as well. The chain uses TRBV5-6 and TRBJ1-5; TRBD1 is a possible D gene (6 bases). In germline, CDR1 is SGHDT, CDR2 YYEEEE. The CDR3 spans 15 residues. V gave up 3 bases and J gave up 1 base, with 11 bases separating them. In nucleotides, the CDR3 is TGTGCCAGCAGCTCCGGACAGCTCAGCAATCAGCCCCAGCATTTT. It is translated as CASSSGQLSNQPQHF.

V gene TRBV6-5 combines with J gene TRBJ2-1, with unresolved D. The CDR3 loop spans 13 amino acids. CDR1 is MNHEY, CDR2 SVGAGI, per germline. Trimming pared 6 bases from V and 7 bases from J, leaving 13 bases between. As DNA, the CDR3 is TGTGCCAGCAGCCGGAAGTTGGGGAATGAGCAGTTCTTC. It yields the protein CASSRKLGNEQFF.

The chain uses TRBV7-9 and TRBJ1-2; 8 positions agree with TRBD1. The germline gives CDR1 SEHNR, CDR2 FQNEAQ (reference sequence). J gave up 4 bases and V 4 bases, and 5 bases lay outside the gene matches. The length of the CDR3 is 14 residues. The CDR3, as DNA: TGTGCCAGCAGCTACGCAGGGGGCGCCTATGGCTACACCTTC. Its translation: CASSYAGGAYGYTF.

The genes are TRBV3-1 (or the pseudogene TRBV3-2) and TRBJ1-1; D remains ambiguous. The germline V gene has CDR1 LGHDT and CDR2 YNNKEL (reference sequence). The V end was cut by 0 bases, the J end by 6 bases, with 11 bases between. The CDR3 extends over 14 amino acids. CDR3 residues: CASSQDRGSAEAFF. The CDR3 DNA follows: TGTGCCAGCAGCCAAGATCGAGGGTCGGCTGAAGCTTTCTTT.

The chain has TRBV11-2 and TRBJ1-1; the D is unclear. The ends were cut back, 5 bases at V and 1 base at J, with 8 bases in the middle. The CDR3 is 13 residues long. From germline, CDR1 is SGHAT and CDR2 FQNNGV. The CDR3 sequence is CASSPRANTEAFF. The DNA of the CDR3 is TGTGCCAGCAGCCCACGGGCGAACACTGAAGCTTTCTTT.

This chain links TRBV7-9 with TRBJ1-6; 8 bases fit TRBD1. The CDR3 extends over 14 amino acids. The V gene end was trimmed by 3 bases and the J gene end by 5 bases; junction bases not matched to a gene: 0. CDR1 and CDR2 from the germline V gene are SEHNR and FQNEAQ (reference sequence). The CDR3 DNA reads as TGTGCCAGCAGCTTGACAGGGGATAATTCACCCCTCCACTTT. Its protein product is CASSLTGDNSPLHF.

The chain carries TRBV15 and TRBJ1-2; 7 bases align to TRBD1. J lost 8 bases, V lost 8 bases, and 20 bases had no gene match. The CDR3 length is 16 residues. Germline lookup yields CDR1 LNHNV and CDR2 YYDKDF (reference sequence). CDR3 region: CATHPRTGRGWGGYTF. In DNA, the CDR3 is TGTGCCACCCATCCTCGGACAGGTCGGGGGTGGGGCGGCTACACCTTC.

V gene TRBV7-2 combines with J gene TRBJ1-2; 7 nucleotides agree with TRBD1. CDR3 length: 13 amino acids. Germline CDR1 SGHTA, CDR2 FQGNSA. After removal of 10 bases from V and 2 bases from J, the junction contained 7 bases not matched to a gene. Here the CDR3 reads CATSGQTNYGYTF. CDR3 nucleotide sequence: TGTGCCACCTCGGGACAGACCAACTATGGCTACACCTTC.